This record looks at one TCR beta chain sequence and its context. The germline V gene has CDR1 MNHEY and CDR2 SMNVEV (reference sequence). V shed 10 bases and J 9 bases; nucleotides not matched to a gene: 18. The CDR3 consists of 15 residues. Treatment: around 19 received Ad26.COV2.S at low or high dose, single or two shots; about 5 received placebo; per-sample allocation not given. Sampling was done on day 63 after the first vaccine or placebo injection. The data derive from a study of Ad26.COV2.S vaccination and SARS-CoV-2 variants. Across the whole study: A participant enrolled in the COV1001 Ad26.COV2.S trial arm provided the sample. By the intramuscular route, Ad26.COV2.S was given once, or twice 56 days apart.

Data came from immunoSEQ multiplex PCR; TCRdb stores just in-frame clones and leaves some out. The profile covers about 320,000 clones, with roughly nine tenths appearing a single time and 5.5% taken by the ten largest. The rearrangement joins TRBV27 to TRBJ2-1; 7 bases fit TRBD2. The clonotype was recovered from a person between 18 and 59 years old who received the Ad26.COV2.S COVID-19 vaccine or a placebo. The sequencing used peripheral blood, collected in a trial of Ad26.COV2.S vaccine versus placebo. CDR3: CATMVLGLTGSEQFF. CDR3 DNA sequence: TGTGCCACGATGGTGCTGGGACTAACCGGGAGTGAGCAGTTCTTC.